The text below deals with one T cell receptor beta chain. Other DNA sequences within the sample encode an identical CDR3. The data belong to a study of blood T cell repertoires in COVID-19. Study as a whole: The United States, Italy and Spain were the sources of the acute and convalescent COVID-19 samples.

Libraries were prepared by immunoSEQ multiplex PCR; TCRdb keeps only in-frame clonotypes and omits some of them. The table includes about 200,000 clones, over 80% detected once. The sequenced sample consisted of PBMCs or T cells enriched from blood (not recorded which). This sequence was found in a man aged 25-45 years who had recovered from COVID-19.

The chain's CDR3 is CASSSTGRTDTQYF. CDR3 coding DNA: TGTGCCAGCAGCTCGACAGGGCGGACAGATACGCAGTATTTT. The chain couples TRBV11-2 to TRBJ2-3, with 7 bases identical to TRBD1. The V and J ends lost 4 bases and 3 bases, in that order; junction bases with no gene match: 4. CDR1 and CDR2 (germline): SGHAT, FQNNGV. This CDR3 region has 14 residues.